This T cell receptor (beta chain) was identified during a study of shared clonotypes between healthy human individuals. Assay: immunoSEQ multiplex PCR; the TCRdb copy retains only in-frame clones and omits some. Of about 1.4 million clones in the sample, about 96% were seen once. The CDR3 is 16 amino acids. V shed 5 bases and J 2 bases; nucleotides not matched to a gene: 8. CDR1 and CDR2 from the germline V gene are MNHNY and SVGAGI (reference sequence). This chain connects TRBV6-6 to TRBJ2-2, with 7 bases that match TRBD2. The receptor was derived from a man aged 25-40 years in good health. Sequenced sample: naive CD4+ T cells sorted from blood. Subset here: CD45RA+ positively selected. The CDR3 nucleotides read TGTGCCAGCAGTCACCGTCTAGCGGTAAACACCGGGGAGCTGTTTTTT. Protein sequence: CASSHRLAVNTGELFF.